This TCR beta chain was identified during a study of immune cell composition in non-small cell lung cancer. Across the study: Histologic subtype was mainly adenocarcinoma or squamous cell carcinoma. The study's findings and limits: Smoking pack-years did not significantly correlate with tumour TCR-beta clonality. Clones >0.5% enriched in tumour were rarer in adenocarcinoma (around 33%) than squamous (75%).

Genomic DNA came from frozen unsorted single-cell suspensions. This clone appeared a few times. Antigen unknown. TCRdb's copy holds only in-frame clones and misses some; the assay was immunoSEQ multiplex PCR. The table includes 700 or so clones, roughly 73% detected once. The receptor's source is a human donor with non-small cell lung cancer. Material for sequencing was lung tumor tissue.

CDR3 sequence: CASSLETSGSYEQYF. The CDR3 DNA reads as TGTGCCAGCAGCTTGGAGACTAGCGGATCCTACGAGCAGTACTTC. This rearrangement joins TRBV5-4 to TRBJ2-7; TRBD2 matches at 9 bases. Per the germline V gene, CDR1 is SGHNT and CDR2 is YYREEE (reference sequence). J lost 1 base, V lost 0 bases, and 2 bases had no gene match. The CDR3 extends over 15 amino acids.